Reported below is one T cell receptor beta chain. The antigen remains unidentified. The data are from a study of T cells after yellow fever vaccination. Findings and limits, study-wide: The CD4 compartment and the CD8 compartment contained a small share of clonotypes in common. Reappearance after the booster was seen for most primary-vaccination clones, at 96% CD4 and around 88% CD8.

CDR3 size: 18 residues. Trimming removed 1 base from V and 2 bases from J; junction bases left unmatched: 12. Germline CDR1 is LGHNA and CDR2 is YSLEER. Production of TCR cDNA was by 5'RACE template switching, which also added a universal primer site and UMIs. TCRdb recomputed calls from the 5' RACE reads with MiXCR, one row per CDR3 protein. The data show a few hundred thousand distinct CDR3 sequences, 5.5% to 8.5% seen once. The sequenced sample was CD4+ T cells sorted from PBMCs, obtained on the day of the yellow fever booster vaccination. The TCR comes from a man between 25 and 39 years old who received the YFV17D yellow fever vaccine. The chain is built from TRBV4-3 and TRBJ2-7; the match to TRBD2 covers 9 bases. CDR3 in DNA: TGCGCCAGCAGCCAAGCATGGGCAGCGGGAGGTCGGCCCTACGAGCAGTACTTC. Translated, it gives CASSQAWAAGGRPYEQYF.